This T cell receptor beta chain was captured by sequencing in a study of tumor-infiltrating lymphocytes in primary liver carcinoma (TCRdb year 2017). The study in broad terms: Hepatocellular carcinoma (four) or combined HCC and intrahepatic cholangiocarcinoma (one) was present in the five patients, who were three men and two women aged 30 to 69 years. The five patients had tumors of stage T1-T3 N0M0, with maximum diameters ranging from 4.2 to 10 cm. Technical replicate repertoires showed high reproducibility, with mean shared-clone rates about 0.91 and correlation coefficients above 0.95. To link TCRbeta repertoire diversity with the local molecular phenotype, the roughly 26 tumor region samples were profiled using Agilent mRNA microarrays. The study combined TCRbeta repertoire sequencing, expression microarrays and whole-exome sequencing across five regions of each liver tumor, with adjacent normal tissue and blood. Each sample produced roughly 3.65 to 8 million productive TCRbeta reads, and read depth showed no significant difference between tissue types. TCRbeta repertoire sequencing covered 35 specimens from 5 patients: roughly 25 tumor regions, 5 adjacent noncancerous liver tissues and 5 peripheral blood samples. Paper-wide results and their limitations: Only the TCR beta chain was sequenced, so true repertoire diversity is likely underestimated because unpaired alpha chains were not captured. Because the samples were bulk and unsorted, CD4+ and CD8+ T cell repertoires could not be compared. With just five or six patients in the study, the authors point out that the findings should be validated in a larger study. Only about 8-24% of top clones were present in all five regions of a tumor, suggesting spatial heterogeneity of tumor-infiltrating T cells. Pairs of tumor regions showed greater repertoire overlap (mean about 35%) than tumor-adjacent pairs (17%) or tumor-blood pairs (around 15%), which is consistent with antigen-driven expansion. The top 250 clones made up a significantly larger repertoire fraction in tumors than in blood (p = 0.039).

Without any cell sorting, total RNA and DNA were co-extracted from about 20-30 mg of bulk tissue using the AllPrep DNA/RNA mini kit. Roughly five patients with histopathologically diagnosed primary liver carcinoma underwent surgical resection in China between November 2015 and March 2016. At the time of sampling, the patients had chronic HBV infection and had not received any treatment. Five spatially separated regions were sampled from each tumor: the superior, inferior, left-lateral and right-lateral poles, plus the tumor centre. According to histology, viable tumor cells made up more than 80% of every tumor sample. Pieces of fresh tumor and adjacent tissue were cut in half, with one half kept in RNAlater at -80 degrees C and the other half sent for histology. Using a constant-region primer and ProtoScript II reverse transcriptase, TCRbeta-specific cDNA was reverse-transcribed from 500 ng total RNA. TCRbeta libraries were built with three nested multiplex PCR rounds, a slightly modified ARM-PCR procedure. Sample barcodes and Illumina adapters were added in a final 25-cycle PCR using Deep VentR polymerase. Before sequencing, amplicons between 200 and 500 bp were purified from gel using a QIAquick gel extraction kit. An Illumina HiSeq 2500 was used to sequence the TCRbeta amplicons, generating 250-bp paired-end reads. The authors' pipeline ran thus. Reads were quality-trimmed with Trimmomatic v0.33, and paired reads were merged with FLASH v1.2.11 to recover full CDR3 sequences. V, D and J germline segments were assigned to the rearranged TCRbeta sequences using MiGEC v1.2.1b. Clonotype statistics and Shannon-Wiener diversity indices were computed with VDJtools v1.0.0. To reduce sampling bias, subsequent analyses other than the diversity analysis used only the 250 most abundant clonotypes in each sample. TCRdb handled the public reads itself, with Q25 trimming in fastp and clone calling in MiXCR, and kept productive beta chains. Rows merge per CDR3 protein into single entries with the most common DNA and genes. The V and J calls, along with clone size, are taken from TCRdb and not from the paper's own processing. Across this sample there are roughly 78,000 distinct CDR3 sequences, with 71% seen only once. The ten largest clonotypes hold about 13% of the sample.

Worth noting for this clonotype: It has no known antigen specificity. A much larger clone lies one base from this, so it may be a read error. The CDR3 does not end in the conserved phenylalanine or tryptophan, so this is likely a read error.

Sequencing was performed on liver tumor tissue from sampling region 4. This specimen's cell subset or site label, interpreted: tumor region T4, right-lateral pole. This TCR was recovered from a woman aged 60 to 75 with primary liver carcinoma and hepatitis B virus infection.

The nucleotide sequence is TGTGCCAGCAGTTCCCCCCCCTCCTCGAGGACTGAAGCTTTCCTT. This codes for CASSSPPSSRTEAFL. In this chain, TRBV28 is recombined with TRBJ1-1, with an unclear D gene assignment. The CDR3 comprises 15 residues, both ends counted. The only DNA kept is the CDR3, 45 bases in frame from the first base. V sheds 4 bases and J sheds 5 bases, leaving 17 bases between their ends. CDR1 and CDR2 are drawn from the germline V gene: MDHEN, SYDVKM.